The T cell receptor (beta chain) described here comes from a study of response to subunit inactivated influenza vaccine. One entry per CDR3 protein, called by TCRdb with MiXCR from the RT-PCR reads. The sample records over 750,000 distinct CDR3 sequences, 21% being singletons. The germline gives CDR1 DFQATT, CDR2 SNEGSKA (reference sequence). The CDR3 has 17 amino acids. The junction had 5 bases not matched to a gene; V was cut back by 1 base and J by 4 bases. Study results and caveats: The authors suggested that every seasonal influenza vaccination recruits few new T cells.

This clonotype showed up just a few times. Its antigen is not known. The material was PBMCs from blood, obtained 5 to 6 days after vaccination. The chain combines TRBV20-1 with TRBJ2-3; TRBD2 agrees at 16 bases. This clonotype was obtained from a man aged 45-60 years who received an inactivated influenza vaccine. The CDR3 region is CSARGGTSGRAADTQYF. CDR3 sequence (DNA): TGCAGTGCTAGAGGGGGGACTAGCGGGAGGGCCGCAGATACGCAGTATTTT.